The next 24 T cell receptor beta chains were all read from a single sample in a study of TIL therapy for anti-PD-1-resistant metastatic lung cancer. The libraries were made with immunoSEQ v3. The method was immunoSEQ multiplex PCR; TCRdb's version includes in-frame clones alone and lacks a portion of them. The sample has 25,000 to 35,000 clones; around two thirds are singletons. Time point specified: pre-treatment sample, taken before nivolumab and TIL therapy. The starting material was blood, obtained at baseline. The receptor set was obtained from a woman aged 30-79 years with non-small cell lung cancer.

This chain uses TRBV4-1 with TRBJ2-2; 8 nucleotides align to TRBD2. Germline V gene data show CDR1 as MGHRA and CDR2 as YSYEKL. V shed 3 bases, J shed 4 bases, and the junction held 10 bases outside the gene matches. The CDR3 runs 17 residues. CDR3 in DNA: TGCGCCAGCAGCCATTCCCCAGCGGGAGTTGGCACCGGGGAGCTGTTTTTT. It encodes CASSHSPAGVGTGELFF.

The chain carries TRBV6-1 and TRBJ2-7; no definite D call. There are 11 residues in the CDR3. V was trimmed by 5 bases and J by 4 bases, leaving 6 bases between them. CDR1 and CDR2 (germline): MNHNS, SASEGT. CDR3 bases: TGTGCCAGCAGTTTATATTACGAGCAGTACTTC. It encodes CASSLYYEQYF.

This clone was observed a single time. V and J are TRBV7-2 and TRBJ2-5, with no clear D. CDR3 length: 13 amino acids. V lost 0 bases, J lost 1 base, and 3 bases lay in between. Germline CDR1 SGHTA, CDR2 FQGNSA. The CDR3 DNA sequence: TGTGCCAGCAGCTTAGCGGCCCAAGAGACCCAGTACTTC. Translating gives CASSLAAQETQYF.

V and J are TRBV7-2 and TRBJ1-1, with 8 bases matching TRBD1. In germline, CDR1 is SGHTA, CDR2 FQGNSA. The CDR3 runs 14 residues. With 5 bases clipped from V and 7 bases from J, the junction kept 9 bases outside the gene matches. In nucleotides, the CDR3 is TGTGCCAGCAGCCCCGGACAGGGAAGAAGTGAAGCTTTCTTT. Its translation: CASSPGQGRSEAFF.

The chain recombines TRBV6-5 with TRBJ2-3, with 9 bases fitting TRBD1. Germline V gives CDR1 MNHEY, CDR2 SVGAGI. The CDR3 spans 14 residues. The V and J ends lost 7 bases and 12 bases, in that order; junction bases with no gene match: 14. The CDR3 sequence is CASTPGPGQGRQYF. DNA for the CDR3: TGTGCCAGCACCCCCGGGCCGGGACAGGGTAGACAGTATTTT.

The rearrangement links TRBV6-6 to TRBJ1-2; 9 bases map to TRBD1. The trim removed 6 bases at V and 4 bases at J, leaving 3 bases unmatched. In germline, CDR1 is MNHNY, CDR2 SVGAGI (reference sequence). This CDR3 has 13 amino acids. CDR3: CASSGTGFYGYTF. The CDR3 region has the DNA TGTGCCAGCAGCGGGACAGGGTTCTATGGCTACACCTTC.

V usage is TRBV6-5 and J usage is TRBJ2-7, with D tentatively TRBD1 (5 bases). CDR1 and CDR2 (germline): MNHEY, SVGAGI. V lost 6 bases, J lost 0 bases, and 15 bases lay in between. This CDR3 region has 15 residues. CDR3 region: CASSPDTWSSYEQYF. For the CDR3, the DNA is TGTGCCAGCAGCCCGGACACATGGAGCTCCTACGAGCAGTACTTC.

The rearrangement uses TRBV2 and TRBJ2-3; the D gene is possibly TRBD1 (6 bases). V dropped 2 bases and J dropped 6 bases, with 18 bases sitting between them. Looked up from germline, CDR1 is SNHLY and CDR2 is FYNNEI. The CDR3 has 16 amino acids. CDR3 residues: CASSEFGGPEQDTQYF. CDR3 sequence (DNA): TGTGCCAGCAGTGAATTTGGGGGCCCCGAGCAGGATACGCAGTATTTT. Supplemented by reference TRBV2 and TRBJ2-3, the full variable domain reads EPEVTQTPSHQVTQMGQEVILRCVPISNHLYFYWYRQILGQKVEFLVSFYNNEISEKSEIFDDQFSVERPDGSNFTLKIRSTKLEDSAMYFCASSEFGGPEQDTQYFGPGTRLTVL.

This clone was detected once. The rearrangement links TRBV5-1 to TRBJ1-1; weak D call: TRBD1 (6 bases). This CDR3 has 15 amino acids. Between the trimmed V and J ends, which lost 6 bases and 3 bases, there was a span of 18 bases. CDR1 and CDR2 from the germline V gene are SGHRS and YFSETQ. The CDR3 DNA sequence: TGCGCCAGCACTCTCTCGGGGGCTATGGACACTGAAGCTTTCTTT. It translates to CASTLSGAMDTEAFF.

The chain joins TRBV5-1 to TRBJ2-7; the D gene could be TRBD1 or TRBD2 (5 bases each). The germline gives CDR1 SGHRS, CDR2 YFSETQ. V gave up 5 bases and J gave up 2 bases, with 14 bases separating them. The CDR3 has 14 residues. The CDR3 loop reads CASSLQGETYEQYF. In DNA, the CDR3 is TGCGCCAGCAGTCTTCAAGGGGAGACCTACGAGCAGTACTTC. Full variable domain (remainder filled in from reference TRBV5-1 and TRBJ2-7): KAGVTQTPRYLIKTRGQQVTLSCSPISGHRSVSWYQQTPGQGLQFLFEYFSETQRNKGNFPGRFSGRQFSNSRSEMNVSTLELGDSALYLCASSLQGETYEQYFGPGTRLTVT.

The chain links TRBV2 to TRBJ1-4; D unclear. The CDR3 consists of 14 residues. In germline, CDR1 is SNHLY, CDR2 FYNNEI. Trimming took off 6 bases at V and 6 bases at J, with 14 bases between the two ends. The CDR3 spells CASRYRPGDEKLFF. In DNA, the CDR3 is TGTGCCAGCAGGTACCGGCCCGGGGATGAAAAACTGTTTTTT.

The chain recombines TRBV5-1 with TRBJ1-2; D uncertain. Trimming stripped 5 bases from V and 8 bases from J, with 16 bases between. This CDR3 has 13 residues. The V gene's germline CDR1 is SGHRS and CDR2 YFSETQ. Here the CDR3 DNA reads TGCGCCAGCAGGGGCACTGGAGAACGGGGCTACACCTTC. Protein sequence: CASRGTGERGYTF. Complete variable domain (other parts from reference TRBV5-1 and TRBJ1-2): KAGVTQTPRYLIKTRGQQVTLSCSPISGHRSVSWYQQTPGQGLQFLFEYFSETQRNKGNFPGRFSGRQFSNSRSEMNVSTLELGDSALYLCASRGTGERGYTFGSGTRLTVV.

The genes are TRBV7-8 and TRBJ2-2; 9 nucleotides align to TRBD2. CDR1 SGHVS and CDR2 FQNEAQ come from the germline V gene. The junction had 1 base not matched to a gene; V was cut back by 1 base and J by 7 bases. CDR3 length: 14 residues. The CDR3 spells CASSLGGRDGELFF. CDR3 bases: TGTGCCAGCAGCTTAGGCGGGAGGGACGGGGAGCTGTTTTTT. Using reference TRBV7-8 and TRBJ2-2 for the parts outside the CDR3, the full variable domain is GAGVSQSPRYKVAKRGQDVALRCDPISGHVSLFWYQQALGQGPEFLTYFQNEAQLDKSGLPSDRFFAERPEGSVSTLKIQRTQQEDSAVYLCASSLGGRDGELFFGEGSRLTVL.

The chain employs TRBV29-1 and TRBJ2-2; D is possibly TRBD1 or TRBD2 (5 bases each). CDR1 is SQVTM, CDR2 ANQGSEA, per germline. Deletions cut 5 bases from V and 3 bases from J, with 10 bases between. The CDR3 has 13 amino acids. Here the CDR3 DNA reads TGCAGCGTTTCCGGGACCCACACCGGGGAGCTGTTTTTT. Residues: CSVSGTHTGELFF.

CDR3 region: CASMVRAGLTEAFF. CDR3 sequence (DNA): TGTGCCAGCATGGTCAGGGCAGGCCTCACTGAAGCTTTCTTT. The rearrangement links TRBV27 to TRBJ1-1; a weak D match, TRBD1 (5 bases). The CDR3 length is 14 residues. The germline V and J ends were trimmed by 7 bases and 4 bases, with 16 bases remaining between them. Germline loops: CDR1 MNHEY, CDR2 SMNVEV (reference sequence).

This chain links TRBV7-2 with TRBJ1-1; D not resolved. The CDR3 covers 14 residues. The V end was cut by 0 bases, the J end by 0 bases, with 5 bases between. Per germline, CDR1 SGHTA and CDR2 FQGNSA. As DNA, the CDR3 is TGTGCCAGCAGCTTAGCAGGACTGAACACTGAAGCTTTCTTT. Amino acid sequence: CASSLAGLNTEAFF.

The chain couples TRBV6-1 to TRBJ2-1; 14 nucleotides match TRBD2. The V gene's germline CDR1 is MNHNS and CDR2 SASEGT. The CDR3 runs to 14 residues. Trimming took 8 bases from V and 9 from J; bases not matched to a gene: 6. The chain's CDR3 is CASGGLAGVSEQFF. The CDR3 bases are TGTGCCAGCGGGGGACTAGCGGGAGTCAGTGAGCAGTTCTTC.

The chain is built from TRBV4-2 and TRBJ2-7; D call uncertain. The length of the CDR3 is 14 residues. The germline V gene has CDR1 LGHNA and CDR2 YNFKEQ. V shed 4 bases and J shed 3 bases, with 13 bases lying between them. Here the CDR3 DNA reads TGTGCCAGCAGCCCTAGGACGGAAGGCTACGAGCAGTACTTC. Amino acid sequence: CASSPRTEGYEQYF.

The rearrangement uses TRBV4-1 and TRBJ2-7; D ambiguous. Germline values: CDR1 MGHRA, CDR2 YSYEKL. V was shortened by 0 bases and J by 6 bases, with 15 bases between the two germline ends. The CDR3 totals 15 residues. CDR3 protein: CASSQEGPSLTEQYF. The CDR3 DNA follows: TGCGCCAGCAGCCAAGAAGGACCCTCCCTCACCGAGCAGTACTTC.

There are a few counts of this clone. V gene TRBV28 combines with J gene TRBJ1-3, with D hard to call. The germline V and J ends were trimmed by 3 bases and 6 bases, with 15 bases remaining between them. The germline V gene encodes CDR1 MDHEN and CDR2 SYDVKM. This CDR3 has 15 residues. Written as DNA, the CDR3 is TGTGCCAGCAGTTTTTTCTTCGGCAGTTCAAACACCATATATTTT. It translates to CASSFFFGSSNTIYF.

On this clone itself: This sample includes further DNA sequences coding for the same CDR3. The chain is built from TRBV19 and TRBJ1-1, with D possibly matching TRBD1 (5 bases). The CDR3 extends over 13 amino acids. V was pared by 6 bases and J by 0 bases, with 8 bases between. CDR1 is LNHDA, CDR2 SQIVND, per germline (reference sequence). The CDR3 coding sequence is TGTGCCAGTAGCGGCAGGGTGAACACTGAAGCTTTCTTT. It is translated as CASSGRVNTEAFF.

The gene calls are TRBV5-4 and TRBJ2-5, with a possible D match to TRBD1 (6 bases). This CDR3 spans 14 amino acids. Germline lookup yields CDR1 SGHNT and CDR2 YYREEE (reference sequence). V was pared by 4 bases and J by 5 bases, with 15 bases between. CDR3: CASSPPDQGETQYF. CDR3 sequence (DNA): TGTGCCAGCAGCCCCCCTGACCAGGGGGAGACCCAGTACTTC.

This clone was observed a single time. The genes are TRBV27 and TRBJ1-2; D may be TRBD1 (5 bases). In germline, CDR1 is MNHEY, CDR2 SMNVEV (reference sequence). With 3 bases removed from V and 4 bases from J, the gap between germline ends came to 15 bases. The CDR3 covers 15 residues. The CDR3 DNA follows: TGTGCCAGCAGTTTGGCCGGGGCCCAACCCTATGGCTACACCTTC. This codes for CASSLAGAQPYGYTF.

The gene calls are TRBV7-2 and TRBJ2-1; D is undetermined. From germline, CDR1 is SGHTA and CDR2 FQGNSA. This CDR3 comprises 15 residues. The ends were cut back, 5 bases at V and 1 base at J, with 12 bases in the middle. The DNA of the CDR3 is TGTGCCAGCAGCCTGTCGTATGGTTCCTACAATGAGCAGTTCTTC. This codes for CASSLSYGSYNEQFF.